Below, 19 T cell receptor beta chains from the same sample are listed, as sequenced in a study of T-cell reconstitution after alpha-beta-depleted transplantation in children. The TCRbeta library incorporated unique molecular identifiers. TCRdb analysed the PCR reads with MiXCR anew, one entry per CDR3 protein. The table has approximately 240,000 distinct CDR3 sequences, 8.5% to 10% seen once; the top ten hold about 6.2%. Here the sequenced sample was PBMCs from the stem cell graft donor, taken from the stem cell graft. Receptors originate from a human donor who donated a stem cell graft to a child with acute lymphoblastic leukemia.

This clonotype was seen only a few times. This chain joins TRBV5-1 and TRBJ1-1; no clear D gene. V was shortened by 4 bases and J by 5 bases, with 12 bases between the two germline ends. This CDR3 has 13 amino acids. Germline V gene data show CDR1 as SGHRS and CDR2 as YFSETQ. In nucleotides, the CDR3 is TGCGCCAGCAGCCTGTGGTCAGCAACTGAAGCTTTCTTT. The encoded protein is CASSLWSATEAFF.

At least ten counts were recorded for this clonotype. The rearrangement uses TRBV6-2 or TRBV6-3 and TRBJ2-5; D may be TRBD2 (5 bases). Per germline, CDR1 MNHEY and CDR2 SVGEGT. With 5 bases removed from V and 6 bases from J, the gap between germline ends came to 16 bases. CDR3 length: 14 amino acids. The CDR3 nucleotides read TGTGCCAGCAGTGCGGGTTTGGGAAGGAAGACCCAGTACTTC. Amino acids: CASSAGLGRKTQYF.

This chain connects TRBV5-1 to TRBJ2-1; 12 bases are a match to TRBD2. The CDR3 runs 15 residues. CDR1 is SGHRS and CDR2 is YFSETQ in the germline V gene. V lost 2 bases and J lost 8; bases outside the gene matches: 5. CDR3 DNA sequence: TGCGCCAGCAGCTTTACTAGCGGGGGGTTCGATGAGCAGTTCTTC. It specifies CASSFTSGGFDEQFF.

This clonotype has a handful of counts. The rearrangement links TRBV5-1 to TRBJ1-2; 7 bases map to TRBD1. The V and J ends lost 0 bases and 2 bases, in that order; junction bases with no gene match: 4. The CDR3 is 15 amino acids. From germline, CDR1 is SGHRS and CDR2 YFSETQ. As DNA, the CDR3 is TGCGCCAGCAGCTTGGCCCCGGGACAGAACTATGGCTACACCTTC. Protein: CASSLAPGQNYGYTF.

This chain joins TRBV24-1 and TRBJ2-2, with no clear D. Germline V lookup: CDR1 KGHDR, CDR2 SFDVKD. This CDR3 has 12 residues. The V and J ends lost 3 bases and 12 bases respectively, with 10 bases between them. The CDR3 DNA is TGTGCCACCAGTGATGCGTTTGGGAAGCTGTTTTTT. Translating gives CATSDAFGKLFF.

This clonotype turned up a few times. The genes are TRBV20-1 and TRBJ2-2; 13 bases agree with TRBD2. Germline assignment: CDR1 DFQATT and CDR2 SNEGSKA (reference sequence). The CDR3 has 15 amino acids. The V gene end was trimmed by 6 bases and the J gene end by 7 bases; junction bases not matched to a gene: 8. DNA for the CDR3: TGCAGTGCCCCAACTAGCGGGGGGGCCTTCGGGGAGCTGTTTTTT. Protein product: CSAPTSGGAFGELFF.

The rearrangement links TRBV18 to TRBJ1-4; 10 positions agree with TRBD1. V was clipped by 4 bases and J by 8 bases; unmatched bases: 16. The CDR3 is made up of 18 amino acids. Germline CDR1 and CDR2: KGHSH and LQKENI. CDR3 nucleotides: TGTGCCAGCTCACAGAAGACAGGGGGCTATACGGTGGAAGAAAAACTGTTTTTT. It translates to CASSQKTGGYTVEEKLFF.

This clonotype was counted at least ten times. This chain joins TRBV20-1 and TRBJ2-2; D may match TRBD1 or TRBD2 (5 bases each). The CDR3 contains 13 residues. The V end was cut by 6 bases, the J end by 6 bases, with 14 bases between. CDR1 is DFQATT and CDR2 is SNEGSKA in the germline V gene (reference sequence). The CDR3 region is CSAGRPSPGELFF. The CDR3 coding sequence is TGCAGTGCGGGGCGGCCTAGCCCCGGGGAGCTGTTTTTT.

This clonotype occurred a few times. The gene calls are TRBV5-1 and TRBJ1-5; D is unresolved. The ends were cut back, 4 bases at V and 1 base at J, with 6 bases in the middle. Germline lookup yields CDR1 SGHRS and CDR2 YFSETQ. This CDR3 spans 13 amino acids. The DNA for the CDR3 is TGCGCCAGCAGCATCGACAGCAATCAGCCCCAGCATTTT. It is translated as CASSIDSNQPQHF. The entire variable domain, with the rest obtained from reference TRBV5-1 and TRBJ1-5, is as follows: KAGVTQTPRYLIKTRGQQVTLSCSPISGHRSVSWYQQTPGQGLQFLFEYFSETQRNKGNFPGRFSGRQFSNSRSEMNVSTLELGDSALYLCASSIDSNQPQHFGDGTRLSIL.

V gene TRBV7-7 combines with J gene TRBJ2-1, with 12 bases fitting TRBD2. The CDR3 length is 17 residues. Germline CDR1 and CDR2: SSHAT and FNYEAQ (reference sequence). Trimming removed 1 base from V and 8 bases from J; junction bases left unmatched: 9. This chain's CDR3 is CASSLEPSGGAFHEQFF. CDR3 DNA sequence: TGTGCCAGCAGCTTAGAGCCTAGCGGGGGGGCCTTTCATGAGCAGTTCTTC.

The J gene is TRBJ2-6, the V gene TRBV27; TRBD1 matches at 9 bases. With 7 bases clipped from V and 2 bases from J, the junction kept 15 bases outside the gene matches. The CDR3 covers 19 residues. Germline V gene sequence: CDR1 MNHEY, CDR2 SMNVEV (reference sequence). The CDR3 nucleotides read TGTGCCAGCAAGGGTGGTGGGACAGGGAGAGGGACTGGGGCCAACGTCCTGACTTTC. Its translation: CASKGGGTGRGTGANVLTF.

The rearrangement uses TRBV5-1 and TRBJ2-3; weak D call: TRBD1 (6 bases). Germline CDR1 SGHRS, CDR2 YFSETQ. V dropped 0 bases and J dropped 2 bases, with 10 bases sitting between them. The CDR3 is 15 amino acids. The CDR3 DNA sequence: TGCGCCAGCAGCTTGGTACAGGGAATCACAGATACGCAGTATTTT. This gives the protein CASSLVQGITDTQYF.

This clonotype was seen only a few times. The CDR3 protein is CASGLKENTEAFF. In DNA form, the CDR3 reads TGTGCTAGTGGTTTGAAGGAGAACACTGAAGCTTTCTTT. The rearrangement links TRBV12-5 to TRBJ1-1; D gene ambiguous. Germline CDR1 is LGHNT and CDR2 is FRNRAP. The CDR3 is 13 residues long. V was pared by 2 bases and J by 1 base, with 5 bases between.

This clonotype was observed a few times. The rearrangement joins TRBV20-1 to TRBJ2-7; TRBD1 aligns across 7 bases. V dropped 1 base and J dropped 4; count of bases not matched to a gene: 13. This CDR3 is built from 16 residues. Germline CDR1 DFQATT, CDR2 SNEGSKA (reference sequence). Written as DNA, the CDR3 is TGCAGTGCTAGAGGTATCTCTGGGACAGATTCTTACGAGCAGTACTTC. Encoded protein: CSARGISGTDSYEQYF.

This clonotype was observed at least ten times. The chain is built from TRBV18 and TRBJ2-3; no clear D. This CDR3 spans 13 amino acids. The V gene's germline CDR1 is KGHSH and CDR2 LQKENI. Trimming shortened V by 8 bases and J by 2 bases, and 11 bases separated the two germline ends. The CDR3 bases are TGTGCCAGCCAGGACGGAACCACAGATACGCAGTATTTT. It encodes CASQDGTTDTQYF.

In this sample, this clonotype turned up many times. The chain couples TRBV7-2 to TRBJ2-7; D gene ambiguous. There are 12 residues in the CDR3. Between the trimmed V and J ends, which lost 1 base and 2 bases, there was a span of 3 bases. CDR1 and CDR2 (germline): SGHTA, FQGNSA. The CDR3 coding sequence is TGTGCCAGCAGCTTAGGCGCCTACGAGCAGTACTTC. Translation gives CASSLGAYEQYF. Combining the CDR3 with reference TRBV7-2 and TRBJ2-7 gives the whole variable domain GAGVSQSPSNKVTEKGKDVELRCDPISGHTALYWYRQSLGQGLEFLIYFQGNSAPDKSGLPSDRFSAERTGGSVSTLTIQRTQQEDSAVYLCASSLGAYEQYFGPGTRLTVT.

This clonotype was counted ten times or more. The chain carries TRBV9 and TRBJ2-1, with 7 positions matching TRBD1. Unmatched junction bases numbered 6, after V lost 0 bases and J lost 9 bases. The germline V gene encodes CDR1 SGDLS and CDR2 YYNGEE. The CDR3 is 14 amino acids. The DNA for the CDR3 is TGTGCCAGCAGCGTAGGACAGGGTAAGGGTGAGCAGTTCTTC. Its protein product is CASSVGQGKGEQFF. Full variable domain (remainder filled in from reference TRBV9 and TRBJ2-1): DSGVTQTPKHLITATGQRVTLRCSPRSGDLSVYWYQQSLDQGLQFLIQYYNGEERAKGNILERFSAQQFPDLHSELNLSSLELGDSALYFCASSVGQGKGEQFFGPGTRLTVL.

This clonotype was seen just once. This clone may be a read error of a much larger clone one base away. V is TRBV24-1 and J is TRBJ2-4, with D hard to call. The germline CDR1 and CDR2 sequences are KGHDR and SFDVKD. The CDR3 is 13 amino acids. The DNA of the CDR3 is TGTGCCACCAGTGACCCCGGGCTAAACGTTCAGTACTTC. Translation gives CATSDPGLNVQYF.

This clonotype was seen only a few times. The J gene is TRBJ1-6, the V gene TRBV3-1; no clear D. The V gene's germline CDR1 is LGHDT and CDR2 YNNKEL (reference sequence). CDR3 size: 11 residues. V was clipped by 1 base and J by 14 bases, with 6 bases between them. The CDR3 protein is CASSQGSALHF. The CDR3 coding sequence is TGTGCCAGCAGCCAAGGTTCCGCCCTCCACTTT. The full variable domain, rest sourced from reference TRBV3-1 and TRBJ1-6, is DTAVSQTPKYLVTQMGNDKSIKCEQNLGHDTMYWYKQDSKKFLKIMFSYNNKELIINETVPNRFSPKSPDKAHLNLHINSLELGDSAVYFCASSQGSALHFGNGTRLTVT.